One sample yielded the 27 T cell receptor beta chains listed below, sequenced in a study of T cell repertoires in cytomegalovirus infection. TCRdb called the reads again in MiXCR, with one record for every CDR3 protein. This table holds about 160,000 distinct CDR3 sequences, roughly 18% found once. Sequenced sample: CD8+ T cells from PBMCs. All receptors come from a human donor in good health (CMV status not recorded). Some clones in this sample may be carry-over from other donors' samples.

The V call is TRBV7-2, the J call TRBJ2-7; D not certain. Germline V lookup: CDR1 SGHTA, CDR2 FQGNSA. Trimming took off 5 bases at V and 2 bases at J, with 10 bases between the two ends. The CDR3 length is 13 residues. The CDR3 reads CASSPNPAYEQYF. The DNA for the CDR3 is TGTGCCAGCAGCCCCAACCCCGCCTACGAGCAGTACTTC.

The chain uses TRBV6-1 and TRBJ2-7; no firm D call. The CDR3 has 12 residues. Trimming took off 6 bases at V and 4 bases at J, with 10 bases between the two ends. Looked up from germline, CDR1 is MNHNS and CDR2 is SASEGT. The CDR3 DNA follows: TGTGCCAGCAGCCCCCGGCAGTACGAGCAGTACTTC. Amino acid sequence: CASSPRQYEQYF.

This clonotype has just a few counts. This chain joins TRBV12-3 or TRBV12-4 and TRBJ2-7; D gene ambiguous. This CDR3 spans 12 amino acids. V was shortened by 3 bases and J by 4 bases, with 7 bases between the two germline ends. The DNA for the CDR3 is TGTGCCAGCAGTTTCTTGGCGTACGAGCAGTACTTC. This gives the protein CASSFLAYEQYF.

CDR3 protein: CASSSTSNRGEEAFF. CDR3 sequence (DNA): TGTGCCAGCAGTTCAACCAGTAACCGAGGGGAAGAAGCTTTCTTT. This rearrangement joins TRBV6-5 to TRBJ1-1, with TRBD1 as a possible D gene (5 bases). The V end was cut by 4 bases, the J end by 8 bases, with 20 bases between. Germline-derived CDR1 and CDR2 are MNHEY and SVGAGI. The CDR3 contains 15 residues.

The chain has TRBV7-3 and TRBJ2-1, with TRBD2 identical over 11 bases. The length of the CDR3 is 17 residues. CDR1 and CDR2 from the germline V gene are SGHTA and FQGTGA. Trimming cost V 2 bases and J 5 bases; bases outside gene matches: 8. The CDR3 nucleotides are TGTGCCAGCAGCTTACCCGCTAGCGGGAGGATAAACAATGAGCAGTTCTTC. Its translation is CASSLPASGRINNEQFF.

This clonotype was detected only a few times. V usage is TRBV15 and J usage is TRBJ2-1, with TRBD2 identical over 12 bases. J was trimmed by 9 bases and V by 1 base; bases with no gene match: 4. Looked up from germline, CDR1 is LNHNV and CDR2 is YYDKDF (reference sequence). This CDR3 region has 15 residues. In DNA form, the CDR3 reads TGTGCCACCAGCAGAGCTAGCGGGGGGGCCAGTGAGCAGTTCTTC. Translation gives CATSRASGGASEQFF.

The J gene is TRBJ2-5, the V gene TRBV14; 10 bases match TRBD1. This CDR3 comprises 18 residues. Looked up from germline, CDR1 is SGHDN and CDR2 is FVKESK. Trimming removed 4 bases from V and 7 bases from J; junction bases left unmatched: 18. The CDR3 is CASSLTVGGTGDSGTQYF. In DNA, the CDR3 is TGTGCCAGCAGCCTTACAGTCGGCGGGACAGGGGACAGTGGGACCCAGTACTTC.

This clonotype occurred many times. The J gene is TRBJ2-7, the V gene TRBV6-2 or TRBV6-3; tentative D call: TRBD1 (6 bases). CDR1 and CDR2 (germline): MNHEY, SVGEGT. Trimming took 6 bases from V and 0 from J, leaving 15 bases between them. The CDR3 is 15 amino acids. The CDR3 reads CASSHRAALSYEQYF. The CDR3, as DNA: TGTGCCAGCAGCCACAGGGCAGCTCTCTCCTACGAGCAGTACTTC.

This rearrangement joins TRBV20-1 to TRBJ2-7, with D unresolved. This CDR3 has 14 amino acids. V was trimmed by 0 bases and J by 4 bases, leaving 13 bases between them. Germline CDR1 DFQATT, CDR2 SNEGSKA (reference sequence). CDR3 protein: CSARESRILYEQYF. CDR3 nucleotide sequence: TGCAGTGCTAGAGAGAGCCGGATCCTTTACGAGCAGTACTTC.

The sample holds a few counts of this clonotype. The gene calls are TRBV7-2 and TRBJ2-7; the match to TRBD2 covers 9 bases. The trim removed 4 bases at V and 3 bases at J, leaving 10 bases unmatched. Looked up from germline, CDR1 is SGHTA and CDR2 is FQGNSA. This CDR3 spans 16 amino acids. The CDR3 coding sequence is TGTGCCAGCAGCTCCCGACTAGCGGAGCTATTCTACGAGCAGTACTTC. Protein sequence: CASSSRLAELFYEQYF.

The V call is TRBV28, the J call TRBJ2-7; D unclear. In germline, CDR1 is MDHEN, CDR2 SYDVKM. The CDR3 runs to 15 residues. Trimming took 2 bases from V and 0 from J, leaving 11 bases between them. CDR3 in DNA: TGTGCCAGCAGTTTAAGTATGGCAAACTCCTACGAGCAGTACTTC. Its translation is CASSLSMANSYEQYF.

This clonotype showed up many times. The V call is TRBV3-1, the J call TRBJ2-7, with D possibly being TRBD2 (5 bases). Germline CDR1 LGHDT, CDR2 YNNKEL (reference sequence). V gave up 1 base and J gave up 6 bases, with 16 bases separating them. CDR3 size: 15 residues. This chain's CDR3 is CASSQGERSFSEQYF. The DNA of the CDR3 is TGTGCCAGCAGCCAAGGGGAGCGGTCGTTCTCCGAGCAGTACTTC.

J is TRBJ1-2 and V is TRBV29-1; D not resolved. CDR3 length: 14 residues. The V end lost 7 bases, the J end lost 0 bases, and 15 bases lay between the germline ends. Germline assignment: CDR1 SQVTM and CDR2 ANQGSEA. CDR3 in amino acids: CSAEPGRSNYGYTF. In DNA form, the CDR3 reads TGCAGCGCCGAACCGGGGAGATCTAACTATGGCTACACCTTC. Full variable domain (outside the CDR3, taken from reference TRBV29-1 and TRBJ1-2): SAVISQKPSRDICQRGTSLTIQCQVDSQVTMMFWYRQQPGQSLTLIATANQGSEATYESGFVIDKFPISRPNLTFSTLTVSNMSPEDSSIYLCSAEPGRSNYGYTFGSGTRLTVV.

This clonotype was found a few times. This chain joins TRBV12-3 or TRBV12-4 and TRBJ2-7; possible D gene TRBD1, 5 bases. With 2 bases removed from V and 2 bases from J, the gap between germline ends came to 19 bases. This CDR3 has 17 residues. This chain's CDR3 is CASSLPSTGHLTYEQYF. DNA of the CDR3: TGTGCCAGCAGTTTACCCAGTACAGGACACCTTACCTACGAGCAGTACTTC.

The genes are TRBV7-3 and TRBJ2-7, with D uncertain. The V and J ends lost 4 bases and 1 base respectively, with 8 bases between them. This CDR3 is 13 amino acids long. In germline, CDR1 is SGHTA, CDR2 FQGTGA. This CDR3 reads CASSSLTSYEQYF. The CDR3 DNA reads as TGTGCCAGCAGCTCATTAACTTCCTACGAGCAGTACTTC.

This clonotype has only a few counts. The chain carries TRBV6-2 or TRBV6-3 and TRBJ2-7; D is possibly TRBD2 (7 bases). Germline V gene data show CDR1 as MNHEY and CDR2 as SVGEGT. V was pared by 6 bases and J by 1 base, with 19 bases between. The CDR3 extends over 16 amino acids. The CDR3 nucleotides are TGTGCCAGCAGCCGTCCTGGGGGGGCGAGATCCTACGAGCAGTACTTC. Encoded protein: CASSRPGGARSYEQYF.

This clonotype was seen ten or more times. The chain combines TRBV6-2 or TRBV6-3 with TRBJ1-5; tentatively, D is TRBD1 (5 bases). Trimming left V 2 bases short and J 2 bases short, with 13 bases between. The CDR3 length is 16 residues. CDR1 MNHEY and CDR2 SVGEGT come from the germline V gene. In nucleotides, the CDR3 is TGTGCCAGCAGTTACAGAAGGGGCCAGGGCAATCAGCCCCAGCATTTT. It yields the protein CASSYRRGQGNQPQHF.

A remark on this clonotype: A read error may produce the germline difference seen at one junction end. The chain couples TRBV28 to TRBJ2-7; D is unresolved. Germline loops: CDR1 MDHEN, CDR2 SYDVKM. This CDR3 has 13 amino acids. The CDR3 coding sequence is TGTGCCAGCAATTTACAGCCCAACTACGAGCAGTACTTC. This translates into CASNLQPNYEQYF.

CDR3: CSVEGPGSGNTIYF. In nucleotides, the CDR3 is TGCAGCGTTGAAGGGCCAGGGAGCGGAAACACCATATATTTT. The chain is built from TRBV29-1 and TRBJ1-3; the D gene is possibly TRBD1 (5 bases). This CDR3 comprises 14 residues. Germline V gene data show CDR1 as SQVTM and CDR2 as ANQGSEA. The ends were cut back, 1 base at V and 4 bases at J, with 11 bases in the middle.

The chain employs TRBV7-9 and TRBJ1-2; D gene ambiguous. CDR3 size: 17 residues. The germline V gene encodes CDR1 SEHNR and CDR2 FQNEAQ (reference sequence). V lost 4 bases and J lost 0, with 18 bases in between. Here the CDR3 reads CASSSLRKAETNYGYTF. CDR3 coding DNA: TGTGCCAGCAGCTCGCTTCGAAAGGCAGAGACTAACTATGGCTACACCTTC.

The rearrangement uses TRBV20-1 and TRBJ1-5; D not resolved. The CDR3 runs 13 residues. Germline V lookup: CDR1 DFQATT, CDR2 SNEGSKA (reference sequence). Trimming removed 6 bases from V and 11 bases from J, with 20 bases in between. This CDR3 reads CSASDLFSEAQHF. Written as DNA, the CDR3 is TGCAGTGCATCGGACCTTTTTTCGGAGGCCCAGCATTTT.

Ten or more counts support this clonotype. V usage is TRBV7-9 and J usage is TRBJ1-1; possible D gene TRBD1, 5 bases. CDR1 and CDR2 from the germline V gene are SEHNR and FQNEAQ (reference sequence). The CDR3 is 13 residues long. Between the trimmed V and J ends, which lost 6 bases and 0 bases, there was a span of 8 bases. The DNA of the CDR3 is TGTGCCAGCAGGGGGGATCTGAACACTGAAGCTTTCTTT. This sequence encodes CASRGDLNTEAFF.

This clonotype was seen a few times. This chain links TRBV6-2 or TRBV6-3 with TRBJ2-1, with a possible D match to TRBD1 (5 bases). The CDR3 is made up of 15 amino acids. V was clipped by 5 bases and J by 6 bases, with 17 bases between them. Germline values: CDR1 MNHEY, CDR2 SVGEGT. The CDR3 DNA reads TGTGCCAGCAGTAAGGGGATCCAAGGCGGCAATGAGCAGTTCTTC. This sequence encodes CASSKGIQGGNEQFF.

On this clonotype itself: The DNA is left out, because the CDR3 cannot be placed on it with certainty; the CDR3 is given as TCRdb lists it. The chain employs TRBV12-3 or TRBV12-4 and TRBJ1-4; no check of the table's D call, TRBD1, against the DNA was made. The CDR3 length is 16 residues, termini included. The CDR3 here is CASSLEREATNEKLFF.

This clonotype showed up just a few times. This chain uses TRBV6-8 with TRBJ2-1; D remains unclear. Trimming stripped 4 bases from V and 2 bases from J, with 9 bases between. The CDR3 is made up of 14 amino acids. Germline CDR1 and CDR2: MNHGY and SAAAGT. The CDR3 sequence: CASSSSYPYNEQFF. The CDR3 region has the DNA TGTGCCAGCAGTTCCTCATATCCCTACAATGAGCAGTTCTTC.

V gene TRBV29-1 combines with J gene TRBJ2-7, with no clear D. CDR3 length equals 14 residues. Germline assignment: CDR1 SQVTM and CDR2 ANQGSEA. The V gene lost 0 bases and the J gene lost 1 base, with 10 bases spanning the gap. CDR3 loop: CSVEDRQDSYEQYF. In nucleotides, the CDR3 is TGCAGCGTTGAAGATCGCCAGGATTCCTACGAGCAGTACTTC.

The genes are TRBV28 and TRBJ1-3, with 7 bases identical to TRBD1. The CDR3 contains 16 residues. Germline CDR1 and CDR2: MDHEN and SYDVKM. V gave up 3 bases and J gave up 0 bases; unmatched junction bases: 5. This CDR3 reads CASSLTGPPSGNTIYF. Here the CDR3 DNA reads TGTGCCAGCAGTTTGACAGGGCCCCCCTCTGGAAACACCATATATTTT. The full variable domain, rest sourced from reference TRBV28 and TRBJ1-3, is DVKVTQSSRYLVKRTGEKVFLECVQDMDHENMFWYRQDPGLGLRLIYFSYDVKMKEKGDIPEGYSVSREKKERFSLILESASTNQTSMYLCASSLTGPPSGNTIYFGEGSWLTVV.